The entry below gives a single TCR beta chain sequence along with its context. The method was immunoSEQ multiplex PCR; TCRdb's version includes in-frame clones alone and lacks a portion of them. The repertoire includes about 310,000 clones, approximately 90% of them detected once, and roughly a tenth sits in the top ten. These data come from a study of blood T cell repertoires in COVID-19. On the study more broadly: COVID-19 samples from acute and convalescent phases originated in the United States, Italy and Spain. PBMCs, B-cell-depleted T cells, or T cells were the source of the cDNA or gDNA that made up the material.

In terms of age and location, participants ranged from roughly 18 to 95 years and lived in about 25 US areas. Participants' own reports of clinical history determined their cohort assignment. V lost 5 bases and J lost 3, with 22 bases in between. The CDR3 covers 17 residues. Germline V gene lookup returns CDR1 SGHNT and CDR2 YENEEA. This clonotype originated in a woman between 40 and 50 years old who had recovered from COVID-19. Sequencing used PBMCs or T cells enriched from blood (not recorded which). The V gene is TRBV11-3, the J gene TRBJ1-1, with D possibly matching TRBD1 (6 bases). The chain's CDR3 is CASSPGNRAIRDTEAFF. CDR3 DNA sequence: TGTGCCAGCAGCCCGGGCAACAGGGCGATACGGGACACTGAAGCTTTCTTT.